This entry lists 8 T cell receptor beta chains sequenced from one sample in a study of T cells in Graves' hyperthyroidism and ophthalmopathy. Amplified regions were TCR beta CDR3 sequences from RNA transcripts. First-round RT-PCR of the TCR CDR3 relied on the HTBI primer set. From the multiplex PCR reads, TCRdb called clonotypes with MiXCR, one entry per CDR3 protein. The repertoire holds 550,000 to 850,000 distinct CDR3 sequences, around 20% seen once, with 16% in the top ten. The specimen was blood. Every receptor here comes from a woman between 45 and 65 years old with Graves' hyperthyroidism that later progressed to Graves' ophthalmopathy.

At least ten counts were recorded for this clonotype. The rearrangement uses TRBV20-1 and TRBJ2-5; 8 nucleotides match TRBD1. The V gene end was trimmed by 5 bases and the J gene end by 1 base; junction bases not matched to a gene: 6. The V gene's germline CDR1 is DFQATT and CDR2 SNEGSKA (reference sequence). This CDR3 has 14 residues. The CDR3 DNA reads as TGCAGTGCTCCTCCCGGGACAGGCCAAGAGACCCAGTACTTC. Translation gives CSAPPGTGQETQYF.

This clonotype was seen at least ten times. The chain has TRBV5-1 and TRBJ1-2; D remains ambiguous. The CDR3 has 15 residues. The germline V gene has CDR1 SGHRS and CDR2 YFSETQ. The V end was cut by 4 bases, the J end by 7 bases, with 20 bases between. The CDR3 nucleotides read TGCGCCAGCAGCCCGTGGACCGGATGGAATGGTGGCTACACCTTC. It translates to CASSPWTGWNGGYTF.

This clonotype has at least ten counts. The rearrangement uses TRBV7-8 and TRBJ1-1; TRBD1 aligns across 8 bases. CDR1 and CDR2 (germline): SGHVS, FQNEAQ. The trim removed 3 bases at V and 11 bases at J, leaving 11 bases unmatched. This CDR3 contains 14 residues. The CDR3 spells CASSLPGQGVVAFF. The CDR3 DNA sequence: TGTGCCAGCAGCTTGCCAGGACAGGGAGTAGTGGCTTTCTTT.

A few counts support this clonotype. This chain joins TRBV12-3 or TRBV12-4 and TRBJ1-3; maybe TRBD1 (6 bases). The V and J ends lost 5 bases and 6 bases respectively, with 20 bases between them. The CDR3 length is 16 residues. The CDR3 DNA sequence: TGTGCCAGCAGTCGGAACTTGGGGGGGCAAGAAAACACCATATATTTT. Its translation: CASSRNLGGQENTIYF.

This clonotype was recorded many times. The chain carries TRBV2 and TRBJ1-5, with D uncertain. Trimming removed 4 bases at V and 4 bases at J, with 5 bases between. This CDR3 region has 12 residues. Germline V gives CDR1 SNHLY, CDR2 FYNNEI. The CDR3: CASSGVNQPQHF. The CDR3, as DNA: TGTGCCAGCAGTGGGGTTAATCAGCCCCAGCATTTT. Drawing the rest from reference TRBV2 and TRBJ1-5, the complete variable domain is EPEVTQTPSHQVTQMGQEVILRCVPISNHLYFYWYRQILGQKVEFLVSFYNNEISEKSEIFDDQFSVERPDGSNFTLKIRSTKLEDSAMYFCASSGVNQPQHFGDGTRLSIL.

This clonotype was found many times. The chain uses TRBV5-1 and TRBJ1-4; tentative D call: TRBD1 (5 bases). From germline, CDR1 is SGHRS and CDR2 YFSETQ. The CDR3 consists of 16 residues. Deletions cut 3 bases from V and 3 bases from J, with 15 bases between. In DNA form, the CDR3 reads TGCGCCAGCAGCTGGGGACTCCCGTCGGCTAATGAAAAACTGTTTTTT. Protein product: CASSWGLPSANEKLFF.

The chain links TRBV20-1 to TRBJ2-3, with TRBD2 matching 8 bases. Germline CDR1 reads DFQATT; CDR2 reads SNEGSKA (reference sequence). The CDR3 length is 13 residues. V shed 6 bases and J 3 bases; nucleotides not matched to a gene: 5. The CDR3 region has the DNA TGCAGTGCCAAACTAGCGGCTACAGATACGCAGTATTTT. The encoded protein is CSAKLAATDTQYF.

At least ten counts were recorded for this clonotype. The chain recombines TRBV18 with TRBJ1-1, with D uncertain. The CDR3 is made up of 13 amino acids. The germline V gene encodes CDR1 KGHSH and CDR2 LQKENI. Trimming removed 2 bases from V and 4 bases from J, with 8 bases in between. The DNA of the CDR3 is TGTGCCAGCTCACCAATGGGAGGCACTGAAGCTTTCTTT. It is translated as CASSPMGGTEAFF.